This T cell receptor (beta chain) was documented in a study of identical twins. TCRdb used MiXCR to reprocess the 5' RACE reads, holding one entry per CDR3 protein. The table records 400,000 to 650,000 distinct CDR3 sequences, 22% of them present only once. The CDR3 is made up of 15 amino acids. V shed 7 bases and J shed 6 bases, with 20 bases lying between them. CDR1 is ENHRY and CDR2 is SYGVKD in the germline V gene. The study's findings and limits: Some out-of-frame alpha sequences were shared by twins, and these showed excess low generation probability. Conclusions came from cross-sectional statistical analysis, not from following the same donors. Twin pairs had excess sharing that was weaker in beta out-of-frame sequences.

This clonotype was recorded a few times. The antigen remains unidentified. These data were also reused for a study on T cells expressing NK-cell markers.

The rearrangement joins TRBV10-3 to TRBJ2-3; no firm D call. The TCR was taken from a woman aged 18-29 years in good health. Sequenced input: CD4+ T cells sorted from blood. The CDR3 loop reads CAITPGQFKGDTQYF. The CDR3 DNA reads as TGTGCCATCACCCCCGGGCAGTTTAAAGGTGATACGCAGTATTTT.